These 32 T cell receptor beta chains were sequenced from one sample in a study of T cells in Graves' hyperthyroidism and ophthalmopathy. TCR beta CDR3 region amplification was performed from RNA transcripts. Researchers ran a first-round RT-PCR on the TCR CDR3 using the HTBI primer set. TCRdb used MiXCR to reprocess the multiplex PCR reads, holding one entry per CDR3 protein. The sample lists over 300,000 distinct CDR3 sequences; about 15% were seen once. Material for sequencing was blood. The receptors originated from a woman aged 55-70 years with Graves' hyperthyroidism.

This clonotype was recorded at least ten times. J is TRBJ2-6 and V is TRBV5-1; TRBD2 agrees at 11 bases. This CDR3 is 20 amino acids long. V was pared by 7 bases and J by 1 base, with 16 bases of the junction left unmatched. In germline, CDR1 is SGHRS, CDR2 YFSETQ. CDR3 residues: CASLLAGGSSVISGANVLTF. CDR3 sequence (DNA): TGCGCCAGCTTGCTAGCGGGAGGCTCATCTGTTATTTCTGGGGCCAACGTCCTGACTTTC. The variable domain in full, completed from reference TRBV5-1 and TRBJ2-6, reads KAGVTQTPRYLIKTRGQQVTLSCSPISGHRSVSWYQQTPGQGLQFLFEYFSETQRNKGNFPGRFSGRQFSNSRSEMNVSTLELGDSALYLCASLLAGGSSVISGANVLTFGAGSRLTVL.

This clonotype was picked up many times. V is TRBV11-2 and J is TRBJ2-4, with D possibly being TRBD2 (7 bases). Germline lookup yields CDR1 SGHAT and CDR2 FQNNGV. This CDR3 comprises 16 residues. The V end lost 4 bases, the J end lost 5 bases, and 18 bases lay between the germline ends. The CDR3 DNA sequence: TGTGCCAGCAGCTGGGGACTACAGGGTGGGCAAAACATTCAGTACTTC. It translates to CASSWGLQGGQNIQYF.

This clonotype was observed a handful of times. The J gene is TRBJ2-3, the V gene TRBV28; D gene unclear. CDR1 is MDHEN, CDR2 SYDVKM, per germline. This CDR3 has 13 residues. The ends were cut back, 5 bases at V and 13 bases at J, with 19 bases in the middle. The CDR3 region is CASSPHGSGREYF. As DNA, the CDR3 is TGTGCCAGCAGTCCCCACGGTTCTGGGCGTGAGTATTTT.

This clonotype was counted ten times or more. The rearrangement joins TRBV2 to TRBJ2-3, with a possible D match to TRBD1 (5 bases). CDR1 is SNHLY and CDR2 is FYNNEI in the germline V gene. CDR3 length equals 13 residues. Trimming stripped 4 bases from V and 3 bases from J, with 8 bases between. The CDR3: CASSAQETDTQYF. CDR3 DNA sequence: TGTGCCAGCAGTGCACAGGAAACAGATACGCAGTATTTT.

CDR3 DNA sequence: TGTGCCAGCAGTGACAGCCAGGGATTCACAGATACGCAGTATTTT. Translated, it gives CASSDSQGFTDTQYF. V usage is TRBV6-1 and J usage is TRBJ2-3; possibly TRBD1 for D (5 bases). V was clipped by 3 bases and J by 2 bases, with 12 bases between them. This CDR3 comprises 15 residues. The germline gives CDR1 MNHNS, CDR2 SASEGT.

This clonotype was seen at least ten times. The CDR3 protein is CASSEVETGGSDEQFF. The CDR3 DNA is TGTGCCAGCAGTGAAGTGGAGACCGGAGGATCGGATGAGCAGTTCTTC. The rearrangement links TRBV2 to TRBJ2-1; a possible D gene is TRBD2 (5 bases). The CDR3 runs to 16 residues. Germline V gene sequence: CDR1 SNHLY, CDR2 FYNNEI. Trimming shortened V by 1 base and J by 8 bases, and 18 bases separated the two germline ends.

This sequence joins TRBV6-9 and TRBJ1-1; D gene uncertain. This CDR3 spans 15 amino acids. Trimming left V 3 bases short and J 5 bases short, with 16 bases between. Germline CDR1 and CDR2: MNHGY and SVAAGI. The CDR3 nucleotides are TGTGCCAGCAGTTACCCCGTCCTCGGCGGGACTGAAGCTTTCTTT. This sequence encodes CASSYPVLGGTEAFF.

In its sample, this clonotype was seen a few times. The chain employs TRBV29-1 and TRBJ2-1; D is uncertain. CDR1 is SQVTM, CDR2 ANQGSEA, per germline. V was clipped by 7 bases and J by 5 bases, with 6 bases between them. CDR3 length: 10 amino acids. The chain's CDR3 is CSASHNEQFF. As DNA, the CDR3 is TGCAGCGCATCCCACAATGAGCAGTTCTTC.

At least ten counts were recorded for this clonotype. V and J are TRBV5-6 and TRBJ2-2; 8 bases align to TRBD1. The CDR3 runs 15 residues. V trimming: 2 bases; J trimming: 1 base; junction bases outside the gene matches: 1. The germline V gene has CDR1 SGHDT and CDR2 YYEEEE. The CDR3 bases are TGTGCCAGCAGCTTTGGGACAGGGAACACCGGGGAGCTGTTTTTT. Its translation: CASSFGTGNTGELFF.

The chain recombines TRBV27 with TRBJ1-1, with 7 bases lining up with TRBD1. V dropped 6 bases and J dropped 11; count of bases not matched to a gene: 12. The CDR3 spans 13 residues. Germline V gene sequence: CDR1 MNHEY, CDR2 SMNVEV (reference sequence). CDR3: CASSRTTGAAAFF. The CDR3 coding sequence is TGTGCCAGCAGCCGTACCACAGGGGCCGCGGCTTTCTTT.

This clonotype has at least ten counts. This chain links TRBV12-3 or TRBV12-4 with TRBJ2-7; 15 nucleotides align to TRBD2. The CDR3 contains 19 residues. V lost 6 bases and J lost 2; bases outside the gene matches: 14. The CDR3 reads CASRASPGLAGGGTYEQYF. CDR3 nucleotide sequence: TGTGCCAGCAGGGCATCTCCGGGACTAGCGGGAGGAGGGACCTACGAGCAGTACTTC.

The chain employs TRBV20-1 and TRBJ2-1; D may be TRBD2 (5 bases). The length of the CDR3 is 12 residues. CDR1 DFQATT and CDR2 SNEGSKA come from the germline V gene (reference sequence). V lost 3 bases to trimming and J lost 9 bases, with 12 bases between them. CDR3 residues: CSASELVSEQFF. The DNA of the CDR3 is TGCAGTGCTAGCGAACTAGTAAGTGAGCAGTTCTTC.

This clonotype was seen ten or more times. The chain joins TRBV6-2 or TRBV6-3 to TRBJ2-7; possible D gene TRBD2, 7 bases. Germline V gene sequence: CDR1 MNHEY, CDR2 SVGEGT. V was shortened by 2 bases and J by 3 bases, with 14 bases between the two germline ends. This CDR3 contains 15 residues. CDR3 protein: CASSYGGASGYEQYF. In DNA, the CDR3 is TGTGCCAGCAGTTACGGGGGGGCATCGGGCTACGAGCAGTACTTC.

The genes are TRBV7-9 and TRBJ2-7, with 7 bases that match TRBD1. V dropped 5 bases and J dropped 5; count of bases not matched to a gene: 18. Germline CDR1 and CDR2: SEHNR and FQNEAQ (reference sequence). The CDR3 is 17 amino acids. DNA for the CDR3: TGTGCCAGCAGCGGACTTAGAATGGCGACAGGGATCAACGAGCAGTACTTC. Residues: CASSGLRMATGINEQYF.

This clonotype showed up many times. This chain's CDR3 is CASGVFGVGNEQFF. The CDR3 DNA sequence: TGCGCCAGCGGGGTGTTCGGGGTGGGCAATGAGCAGTTCTTC. V and J are TRBV5-1 and TRBJ2-1; D is possibly TRBD2 (5 bases). The CDR3 is 14 amino acids. Trimming took off 7 bases at V and 6 bases at J, with 17 bases between the two ends. Germline CDR1 is SGHRS and CDR2 is YFSETQ.

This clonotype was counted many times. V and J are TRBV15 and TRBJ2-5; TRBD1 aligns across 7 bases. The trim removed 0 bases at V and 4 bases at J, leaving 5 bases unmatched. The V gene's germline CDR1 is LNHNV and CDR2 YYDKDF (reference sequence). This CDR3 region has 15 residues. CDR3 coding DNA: TGTGCCACCAGCAGAGATCGGGCAGGGGGAGAGACCCAGTACTTC. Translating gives CATSRDRAGGETQYF.

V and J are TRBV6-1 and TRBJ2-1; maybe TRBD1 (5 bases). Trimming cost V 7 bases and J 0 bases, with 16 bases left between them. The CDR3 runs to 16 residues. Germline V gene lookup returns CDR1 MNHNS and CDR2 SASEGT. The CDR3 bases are TGTGCCAGCACCATGACAGCGCCTTTCTCCTACAATGAGCAGTTCTTC. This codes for CASTMTAPFSYNEQFF.

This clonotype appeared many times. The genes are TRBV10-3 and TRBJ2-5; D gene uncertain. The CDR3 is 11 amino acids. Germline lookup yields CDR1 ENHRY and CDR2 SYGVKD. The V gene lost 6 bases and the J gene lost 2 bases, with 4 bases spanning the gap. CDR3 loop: CAISQQETQYF. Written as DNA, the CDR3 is TGTGCCATCAGCCAGCAAGAGACCCAGTACTTC.

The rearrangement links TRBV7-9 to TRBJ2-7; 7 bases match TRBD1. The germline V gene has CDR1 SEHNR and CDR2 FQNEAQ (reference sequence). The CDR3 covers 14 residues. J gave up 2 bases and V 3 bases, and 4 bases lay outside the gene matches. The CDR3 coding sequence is TGTGCCAGCAGCTTGAGGGACAGCCCCTACGAGCAGTACTTC. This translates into CASSLRDSPYEQYF.

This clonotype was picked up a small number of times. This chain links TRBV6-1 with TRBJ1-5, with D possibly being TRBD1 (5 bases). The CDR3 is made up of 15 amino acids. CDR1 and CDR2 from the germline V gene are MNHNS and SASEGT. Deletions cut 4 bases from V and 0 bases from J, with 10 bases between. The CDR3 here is CASSAGTYSNQPQHF. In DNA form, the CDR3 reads TGTGCCAGCAGTGCGGGGACTTATAGCAATCAGCCCCAGCATTTT.

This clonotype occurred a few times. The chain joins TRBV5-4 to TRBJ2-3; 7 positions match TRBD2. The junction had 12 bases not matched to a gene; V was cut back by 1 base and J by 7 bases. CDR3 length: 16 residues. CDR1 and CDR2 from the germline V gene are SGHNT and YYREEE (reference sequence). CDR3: CASSLPSGAQSNTQYF. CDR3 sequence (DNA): TGTGCCAGCAGCTTGCCGAGCGGGGCACAATCCAATACGCAGTATTTT. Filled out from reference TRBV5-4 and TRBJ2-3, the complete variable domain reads ETGVTQSPTHLIKTRGQQVTLRCSSQSGHNTVSWYQQALGQGPQFIFQYYREEENGRGNFPPRFSGLQFPNYSSELNVNALELDDSALYLCASSLPSGAQSNTQYFGPGTRLTVL.

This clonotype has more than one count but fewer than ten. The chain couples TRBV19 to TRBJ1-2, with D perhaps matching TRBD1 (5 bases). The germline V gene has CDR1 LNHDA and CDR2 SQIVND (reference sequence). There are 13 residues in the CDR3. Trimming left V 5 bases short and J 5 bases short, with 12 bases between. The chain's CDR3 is CASSRDGGYGYTF. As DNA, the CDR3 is TGTGCCAGTAGTCGGGACGGCGGTTATGGCTACACCTTC.

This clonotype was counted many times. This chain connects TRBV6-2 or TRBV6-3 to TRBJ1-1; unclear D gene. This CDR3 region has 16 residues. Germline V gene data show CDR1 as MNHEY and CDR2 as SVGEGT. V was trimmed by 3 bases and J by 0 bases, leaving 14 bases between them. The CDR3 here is CASSYGRSYMNTEAFF. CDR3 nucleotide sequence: TGTGCCAGCAGTTATGGAAGGTCCTACATGAACACTGAAGCTTTCTTT.

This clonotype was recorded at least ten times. This chain's CDR3 is CSARRTSGNNEQFF. The CDR3 DNA reads TGCAGTGCAAGAAGGACTAGTGGGAACAATGAGCAGTTCTTC. The chain employs TRBV20-1 and TRBJ2-1, with TRBD2 identical over 7 bases. The CDR3 spans 14 residues. Trimming removed 6 bases from V and 5 bases from J; junction bases left unmatched: 10. The V gene's germline CDR1 is DFQATT and CDR2 SNEGSKA (reference sequence).

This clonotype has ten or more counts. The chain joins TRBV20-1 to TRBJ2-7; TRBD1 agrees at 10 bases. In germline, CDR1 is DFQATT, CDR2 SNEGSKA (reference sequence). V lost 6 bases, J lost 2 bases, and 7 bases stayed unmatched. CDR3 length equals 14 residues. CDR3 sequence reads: CSASGTGDPYEQYF. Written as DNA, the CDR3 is TGCAGTGCCAGCGGGACAGGGGACCCCTACGAGCAGTACTTC.

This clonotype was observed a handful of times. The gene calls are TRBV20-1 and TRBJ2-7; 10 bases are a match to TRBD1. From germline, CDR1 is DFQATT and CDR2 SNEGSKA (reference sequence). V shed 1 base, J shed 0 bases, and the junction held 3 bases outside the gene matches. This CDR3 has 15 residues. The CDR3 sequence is CSARVRDRGSYEQYF. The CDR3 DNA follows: TGCAGTGCTAGAGTTCGGGACAGGGGCTCCTACGAGCAGTACTTC.

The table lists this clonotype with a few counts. The CDR3, as DNA: TGTGCCAGCAGCGTAAAGGGACAGGGGTACGAGCAGTACTTC. Translation: CASSVKGQGYEQYF. This rearrangement joins TRBV9 to TRBJ2-7; 10 bases map to TRBD1. CDR1 is SGDLS and CDR2 is YYNGEE in the germline V gene. The CDR3 is 14 residues long. The trim removed 1 base at V and 4 bases at J, leaving 2 bases unmatched. Filled out from reference TRBV9 and TRBJ2-7, the complete variable domain reads DSGVTQTPKHLITATGQRVTLRCSPRSGDLSVYWYQQSLDQGLQFLIQYYNGEERAKGNILERFSAQQFPDLHSELNLSSLELGDSALYFCASSVKGQGYEQYFGPGTRLTVT.

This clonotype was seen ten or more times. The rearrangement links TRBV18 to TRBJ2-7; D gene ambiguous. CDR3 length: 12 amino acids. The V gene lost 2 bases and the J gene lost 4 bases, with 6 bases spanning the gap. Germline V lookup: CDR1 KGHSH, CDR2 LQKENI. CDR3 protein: CASSPNEYEQYF. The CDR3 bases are TGTGCCAGCTCACCAAACGAGTACGAGCAGTACTTC.

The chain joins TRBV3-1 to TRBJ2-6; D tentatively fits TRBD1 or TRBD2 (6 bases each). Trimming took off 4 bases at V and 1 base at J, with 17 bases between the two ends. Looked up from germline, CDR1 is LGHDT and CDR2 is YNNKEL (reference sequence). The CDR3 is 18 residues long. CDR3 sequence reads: CASSPARGASSGANVLTF. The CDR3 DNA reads TGTGCCAGCAGCCCGGCGAGGGGGGCTAGTTCTGGGGCCAACGTCCTGACTTTC.

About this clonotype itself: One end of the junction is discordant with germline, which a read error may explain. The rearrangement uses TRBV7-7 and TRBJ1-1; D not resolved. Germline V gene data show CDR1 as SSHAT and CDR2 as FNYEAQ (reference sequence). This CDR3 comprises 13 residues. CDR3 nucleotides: TGTGCTAGCAGCTTAAATTATGGGACTGAAGCTTTCTTT. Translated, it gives CASSLNYGTEAFF.

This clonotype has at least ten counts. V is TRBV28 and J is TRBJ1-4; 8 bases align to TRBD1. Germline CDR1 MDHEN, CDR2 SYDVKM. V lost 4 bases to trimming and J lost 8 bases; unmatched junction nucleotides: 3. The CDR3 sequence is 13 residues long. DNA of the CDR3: TGTGCCAGCAGTTCAGGGGGCGTGGAAAAACTGTTTTTT. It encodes CASSSGGVEKLFF.

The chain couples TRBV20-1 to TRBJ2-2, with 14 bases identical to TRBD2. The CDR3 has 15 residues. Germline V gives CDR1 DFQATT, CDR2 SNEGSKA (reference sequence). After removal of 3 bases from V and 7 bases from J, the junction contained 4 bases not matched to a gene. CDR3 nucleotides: TGCAGTGCTAGTGGACTAGCGGGAGGAGGCGGGGAGCTGTTTTTT. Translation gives CSASGLAGGGGELFF.